The 19 T cell receptor beta chains below come from one sample, sequenced in a study of blood T cells in healthy people across ages. The use of a sample-barcoded 5' primer and a J-beta primer mix characterized a second PCR of about 7 to 12 cycles. TCRdb fed the 5' RACE reads into MiXCR, producing one record per CDR3 protein. Among 1.5 million to 2 million distinct CDR3 sequences, roughly 28% were seen once, and the ten largest hold more than 6%. The sequenced sample consisted of blood. The receptors were gathered from a woman in her twenties or thirties in good health.

This clonotype was seen many times. This sequence joins TRBV15 and TRBJ2-5; D call uncertain. The V and J ends lost 0 bases and 5 bases respectively, with 19 bases between them. CDR1 is LNHNV and CDR2 is YYDKDF in the germline V gene (reference sequence). The CDR3 runs to 17 residues. CDR3 sequence (DNA): TGTGCCACCAGCAGAGATACTGGGTATCTACTTGGGGAGACCCAGTACTTC. Amino acids: CATSRDTGYLLGETQYF.

The chain combines TRBV7-8 with TRBJ2-1; 11 bases fit TRBD2. The CDR3 is 19 residues long. The V gene's germline CDR1 is SGHVS and CDR2 FQNEAQ. V was pared by 1 base and J by 6 bases, with 14 bases of the junction left unmatched. CDR3 amino acids: CASSLGRQGGLAGFNEQFF. The CDR3, as DNA: TGTGCCAGCAGCTTAGGTCGTCAGGGAGGACTAGCGGGCTTCAATGAGCAGTTCTTC.

This clonotype has only a few counts. The chain carries TRBV12-3 or TRBV12-4 and TRBJ1-1, with D perhaps TRBD1 (6 bases). The V gene lost 5 bases and the J gene lost 0 bases, with 19 bases spanning the gap. The CDR3 is made up of 17 amino acids. CDR3 bases: TGTGCCAGCAGTCTAAGGACCACAGGGACGATGAACACTGAAGCTTTCTTT. Translation: CASSLRTTGTMNTEAFF.

The rearrangement links TRBV12-5 to TRBJ1-4; the D is unclear. The germline V gene has CDR1 LGHNT and CDR2 FRNRAP. The CDR3 consists of 11 residues. V was shortened by 2 bases and J by 5 bases, with 0 bases between the two germline ends. The CDR3 region is CASGLNEKLFF. CDR3 nucleotides: TGTGCTAGTGGTTTGAATGAAAAACTGTTTTTT.

This clonotype occurred many times. V and J are TRBV6-5 and TRBJ2-5, with D possibly TRBD1 on 5 matching bases. V was shortened by 8 bases and J by 4 bases, with 8 bases between the two germline ends. CDR1 and CDR2 from the germline V gene are MNHEY and SVGAGI. The CDR3 consists of 11 residues. The CDR3 coding sequence is TGTGCCAGCGTAAGGGGAGAGACCCAGTACTTC. Protein product: CASVRGETQYF.

This clonotype was observed a handful of times. The chain has TRBV24-1 and TRBJ1-2; D is unclear. The CDR3 spans 11 residues. Germline V gene data show CDR1 as KGHDR and CDR2 as SFDVKD. The V end lost 4 bases, the J end lost 6 bases, and 5 bases lay between the germline ends. The chain's CDR3 is CATSDGNGYTF. DNA of the CDR3: TGTGCCACCAGTGACGGGAATGGCTACACCTTC.

CDR3 bases: TGTGCCACTGCGCCTCCGCCACCCAATGAGCAGTTCTTC. The encoded protein is CATAPPPPNEQFF. The chain recombines TRBV27 with TRBJ2-1; D ambiguous. V was cut by 10 bases and J by 6 bases, with 16 bases left in between. In germline, CDR1 is MNHEY, CDR2 SMNVEV (reference sequence). The CDR3 length is 13 residues.

This clonotype was seen ten or more times. The rearrangement uses TRBV6-5 and TRBJ2-7; no reliable D call. V lost 8 bases to trimming and J lost 1 base, with 15 bases between them. The CDR3 length is 14 residues. Germline V gene data show CDR1 as MNHEY and CDR2 as SVGAGI. The CDR3: CASSRHGISYEQYF. Written as DNA, the CDR3 is TGTGCCAGCTCCCGGCATGGTATTTCCTACGAGCAGTACTTC.

V is TRBV7-2 and J is TRBJ2-5; the D gene is possibly TRBD2 (5 bases). The V end was cut by 3 bases, the J end by 1 base, with 12 bases between. The CDR3 has 15 residues. CDR1 is SGHTA and CDR2 is FQGNSA in the germline V gene. In nucleotides, the CDR3 is TGTGCCAGCAGCTTTCAAGCGGACCCCCAAGAGACCCAGTACTTC. It yields the protein CASSFQADPQETQYF.

This clonotype occurred a few times. The rearrangement joins TRBV20-1 to TRBJ2-3; 9 nucleotides align to TRBD2. Losses at the gene ends were 5 bases for V and 2 bases for J; bases not matched to a gene: 8. The CDR3 spans 15 residues. From germline, CDR1 is DFQATT and CDR2 SNEGSKA (reference sequence). The CDR3 DNA reads TGCAGTGCTCCCTCTAGCGGGACTTCCACAGATACGCAGTATTTT. It translates to CSAPSSGTSTDTQYF.

This chain links TRBV7-2 with TRBJ1-4; D is ambiguous. V gave up 1 base and J gave up 8 bases, with 14 bases separating them. CDR3 length equals 15 residues. Germline lookup yields CDR1 SGHTA and CDR2 FQGNSA. DNA of the CDR3: TGTGCCAGCAGCTTAGGTGGAGGGTTAGAAGAAAAACTGTTTTTT. This codes for CASSLGGGLEEKLFF.

The chain has TRBV24-1 and TRBJ2-3; weak D call: TRBD1 (7 bases). CDR1 KGHDR and CDR2 SFDVKD come from the germline V gene. V shed 6 bases and J shed 3 bases, with 9 bases lying between them. CDR3 size: 13 residues. The CDR3 region has the DNA TGTGCCACCAGTCCAGGGGGGACAGATACGCAGTATTTT. It specifies CATSPGGTDTQYF.

This clonotype was counted a single time. No conserved phenylalanine or tryptophan ends this CDR3, so it is likely a read error. V usage is TRBV7-9 and J usage is TRBJ2-4; D ambiguous. CDR1 and CDR2 from the germline V gene are SEHNR and FQNEAQ (reference sequence). V was cut by 5 bases and J by 13 bases, with 18 bases left in between. The CDR3 runs 13 residues. In DNA form, the CDR3 reads TGTGCCAGCAGCCCCAGGAGCCGCTTGGAGCAGTACTGC. Translating it yields CASSPRSRLEQYC.

The sample holds a few counts of this clonotype. The V and J genes are TRBV6-5 and TRBJ2-1, with D possibly TRBD2 on 8 matching bases. Germline CDR1 is MNHEY and CDR2 is SVGAGI. The ends were cut back, 7 bases at V and 2 bases at J, with 18 bases in the middle. The CDR3 is 16 residues long. Here the CDR3 reads CASTQGGGGPYNEQFF. As DNA, the CDR3 is TGTGCCAGCACCCAAGGGGGCGGGGGGCCCTACAATGAGCAGTTCTTC.

This chain connects TRBV19 to TRBJ2-2; 9 bases map to TRBD2. This CDR3 has 17 residues. CDR1 is LNHDA and CDR2 is SQIVND in the germline V gene (reference sequence). Losses at the gene ends were 5 bases for V and 0 bases for J; bases not matched to a gene: 7. The CDR3 sequence: CASSLTSGWTNTGELFF. The CDR3 bases are TGTGCCAGTAGTCTAACTAGCGGGTGGACGAACACCGGGGAGCTGTTTTTT. Complete variable domain (other parts from reference TRBV19 and TRBJ2-2): DGGITQSPKYLFRKEGQNVTLSCEQNLNHDAMYWYRQDPGQGLRLIYYSQIVNDFQKGDIAEGYSVSREKKESFPLTVTSAQKNPTAFYLCASSLTSGWTNTGELFFGEGSRLTVL.

This clonotype has at least ten counts. This chain joins TRBV7-8 and TRBJ2-5, with no clear D. Germline CDR1 reads SGHVS; CDR2 reads FQNEAQ. V was trimmed by 0 bases and J by 5 bases, leaving 13 bases between them. The length of the CDR3 is 15 residues. The CDR3 DNA sequence: TGTGCCAGCAGCTTAGCGGCTGCTAGTAGCGAGACCCAGTACTTC. Residues: CASSLAAASSETQYF.

The chain couples TRBV5-5 to TRBJ2-7, with 12 positions matching TRBD2. The CDR3 loop spans 16 amino acids. With 3 bases clipped from V and 2 bases from J, the junction kept 6 bases outside the gene matches. From germline, CDR1 is SGHKS and CDR2 YYEKEE (reference sequence). This chain's CDR3 is CASSSKTSGGTYEQYF. CDR3 DNA: TGTGCCAGCAGCTCAAAGACTAGCGGGGGAACCTACGAGCAGTACTTC.

The chain is built from TRBV5-1 and TRBJ2-1, with a possible D match to TRBD2 (5 bases). Trimming pared 2 bases from V and 8 bases from J, leaving 20 bases between. Looked up from germline, CDR1 is SGHRS and CDR2 is YFSETQ. This CDR3 is 16 amino acids long. CDR3 in amino acids: CASSFRDPLAEDEQFF. In nucleotides, the CDR3 is TGCGCCAGCAGCTTCAGAGACCCTTTGGCGGAGGATGAGCAGTTCTTC. Full variable domain (outside the CDR3, taken from reference TRBV5-1 and TRBJ2-1): KAGVTQTPRYLIKTRGQQVTLSCSPISGHRSVSWYQQTPGQGLQFLFEYFSETQRNKGNFPGRFSGRQFSNSRSEMNVSTLELGDSALYLCASSFRDPLAEDEQFFGPGTRLTVL.

V is TRBV4-3 and J is TRBJ2-3, with TRBD2 identical over 10 bases. CDR1 LGHNA and CDR2 YSLEER come from the germline V gene. The CDR3 is 15 residues long. J was trimmed by 6 bases and V by 1 base; bases with no gene match: 4. Here the CDR3 reads CASSQVTGLADTQYF. For the CDR3, the DNA is TGCGCCAGCAGCCAAGTAACGGGACTAGCGGATACGCAGTATTTT.